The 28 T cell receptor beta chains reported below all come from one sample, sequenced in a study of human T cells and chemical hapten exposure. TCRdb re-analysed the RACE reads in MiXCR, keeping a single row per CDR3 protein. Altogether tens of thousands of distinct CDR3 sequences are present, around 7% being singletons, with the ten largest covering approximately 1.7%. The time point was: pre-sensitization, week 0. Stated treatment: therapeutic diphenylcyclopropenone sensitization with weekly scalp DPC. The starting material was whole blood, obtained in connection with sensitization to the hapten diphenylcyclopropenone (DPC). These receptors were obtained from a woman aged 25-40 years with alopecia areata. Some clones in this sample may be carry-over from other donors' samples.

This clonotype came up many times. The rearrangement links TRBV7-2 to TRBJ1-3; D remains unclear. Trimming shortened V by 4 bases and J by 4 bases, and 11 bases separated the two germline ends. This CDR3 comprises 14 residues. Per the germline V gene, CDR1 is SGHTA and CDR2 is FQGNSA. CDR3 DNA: TGTGCCAGCAGCTCATCAAATCTCGGAAACACCATATATTTT. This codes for CASSSSNLGNTIYF.

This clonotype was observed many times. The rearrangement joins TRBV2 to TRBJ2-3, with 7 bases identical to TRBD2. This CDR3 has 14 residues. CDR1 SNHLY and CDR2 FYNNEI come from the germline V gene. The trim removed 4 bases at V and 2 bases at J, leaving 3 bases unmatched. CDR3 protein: CASSAGTITDTQYF. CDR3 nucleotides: TGTGCCAGCAGTGCGGGGACTATCACAGATACGCAGTATTTT.

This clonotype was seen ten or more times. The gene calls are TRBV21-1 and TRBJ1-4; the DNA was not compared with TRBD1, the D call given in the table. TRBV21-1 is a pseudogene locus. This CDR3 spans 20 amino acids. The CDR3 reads CASSKGSRDPTGATNEKLFF. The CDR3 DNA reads TGTGCCAGCAGCAAAGGAAGCAGGGACCCGACAGGGGCAACTAATGAAAAACTGTTTTTT.

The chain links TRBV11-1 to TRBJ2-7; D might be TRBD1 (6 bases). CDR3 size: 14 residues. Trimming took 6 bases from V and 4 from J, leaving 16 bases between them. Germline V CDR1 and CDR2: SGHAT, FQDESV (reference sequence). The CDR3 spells CASSSDRSPYEQYF. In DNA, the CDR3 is TGTGCCAGCAGTTCAGACAGGTCCCCATACGAGCAGTACTTC. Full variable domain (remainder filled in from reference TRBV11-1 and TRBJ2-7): EAEVAQSPRYKITEKSQAVAFWCDPISGHATLYWYRQILGQGPELLVQFQDESVVDDSQLPKDRFSAERLKGVDSTLKIQPAELGDSAMYLCASSSDRSPYEQYFGPGTRLTVT.

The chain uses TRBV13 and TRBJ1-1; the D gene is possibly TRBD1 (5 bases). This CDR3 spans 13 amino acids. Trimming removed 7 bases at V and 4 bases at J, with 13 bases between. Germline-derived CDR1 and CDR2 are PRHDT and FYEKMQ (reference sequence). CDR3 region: CASKATDGTEAFF. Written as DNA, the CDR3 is TGTGCCAGCAAAGCGACAGACGGCACTGAAGCTTTCTTT.

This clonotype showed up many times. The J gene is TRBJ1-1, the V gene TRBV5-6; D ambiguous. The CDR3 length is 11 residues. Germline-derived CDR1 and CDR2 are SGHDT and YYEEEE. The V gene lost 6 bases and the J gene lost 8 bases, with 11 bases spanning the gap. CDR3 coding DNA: TGTGCCAGCATTGGTGGGCTGGAAGCTTTCTTT. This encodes CASIGGLEAFF.

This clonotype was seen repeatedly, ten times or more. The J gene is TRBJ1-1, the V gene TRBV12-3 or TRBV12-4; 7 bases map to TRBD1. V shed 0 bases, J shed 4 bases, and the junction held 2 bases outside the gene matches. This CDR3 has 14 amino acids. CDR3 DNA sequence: TGTGCCAGCAGTTTAGCGACAGGGAGCACTGAAGCTTTCTTT. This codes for CASSLATGSTEAFF.

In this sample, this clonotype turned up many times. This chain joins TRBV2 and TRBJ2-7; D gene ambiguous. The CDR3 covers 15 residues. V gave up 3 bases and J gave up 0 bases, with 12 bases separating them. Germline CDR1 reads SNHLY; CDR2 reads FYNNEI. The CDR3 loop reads CASSEIENSSYEQYF. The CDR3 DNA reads TGTGCCAGCAGTGAGATCGAGAATTCCTCCTACGAGCAGTACTTC.

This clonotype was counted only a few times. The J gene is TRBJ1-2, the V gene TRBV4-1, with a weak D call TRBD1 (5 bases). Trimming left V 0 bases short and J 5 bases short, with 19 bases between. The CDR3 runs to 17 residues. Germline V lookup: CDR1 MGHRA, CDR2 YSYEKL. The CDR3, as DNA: TGCGCCAGCAGCCAAGAGCCCCAGACAGCGGATTTTTATGGCTACACCTTC. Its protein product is CASSQEPQTADFYGYTF.

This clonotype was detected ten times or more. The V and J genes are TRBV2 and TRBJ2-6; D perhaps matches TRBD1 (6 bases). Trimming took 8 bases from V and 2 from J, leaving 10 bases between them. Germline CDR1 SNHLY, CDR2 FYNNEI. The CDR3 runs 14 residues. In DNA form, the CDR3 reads TGTGCCAGCTCAAACAGGGCTGGGGCCAACGTCCTGACTTTC. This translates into CASSNRAGANVLTF.

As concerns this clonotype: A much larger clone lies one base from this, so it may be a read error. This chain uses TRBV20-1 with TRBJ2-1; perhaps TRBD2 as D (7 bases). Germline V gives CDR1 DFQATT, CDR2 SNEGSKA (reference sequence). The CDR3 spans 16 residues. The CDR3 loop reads CSARDVGGPPYNEQSF. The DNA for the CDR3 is TGCAGTGCTAGGGACGTGGGGGGGCCCCCCTACAATGAGCAGTCCTTC.

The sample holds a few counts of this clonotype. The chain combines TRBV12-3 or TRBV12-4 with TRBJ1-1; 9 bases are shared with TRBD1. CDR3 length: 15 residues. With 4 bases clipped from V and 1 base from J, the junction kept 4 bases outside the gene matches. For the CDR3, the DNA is TGTGCCAGCAGTTGGTGGGACAGGGAGAACACTGAAGCTTTCTTT. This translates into CASSWWDRENTEAFF.

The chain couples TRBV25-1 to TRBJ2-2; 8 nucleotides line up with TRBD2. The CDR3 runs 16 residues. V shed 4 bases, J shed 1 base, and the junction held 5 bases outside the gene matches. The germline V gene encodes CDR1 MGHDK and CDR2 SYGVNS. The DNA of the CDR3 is TGTGCCAGCAGTGCCTTAGCGGGGCTGAACACCGGGGAGCTGTTTTTT. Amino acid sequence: CASSALAGLNTGELFF.

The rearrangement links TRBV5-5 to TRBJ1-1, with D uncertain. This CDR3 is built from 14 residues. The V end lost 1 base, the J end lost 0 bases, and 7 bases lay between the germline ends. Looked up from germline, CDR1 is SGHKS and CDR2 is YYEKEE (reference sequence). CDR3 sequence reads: CASSLHSVNTEAFF. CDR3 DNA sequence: TGTGCCAGCAGCTTGCACAGTGTGAACACTGAAGCTTTCTTT.

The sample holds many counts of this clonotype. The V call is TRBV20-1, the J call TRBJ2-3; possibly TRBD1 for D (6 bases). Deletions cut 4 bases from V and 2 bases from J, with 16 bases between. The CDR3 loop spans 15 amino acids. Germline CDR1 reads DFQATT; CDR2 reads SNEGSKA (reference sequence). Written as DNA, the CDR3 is TGCAGTGCTACTAATACGAGGGGGTACACAGATACGCAGTATTTT. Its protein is CSATNTRGYTDTQYF.

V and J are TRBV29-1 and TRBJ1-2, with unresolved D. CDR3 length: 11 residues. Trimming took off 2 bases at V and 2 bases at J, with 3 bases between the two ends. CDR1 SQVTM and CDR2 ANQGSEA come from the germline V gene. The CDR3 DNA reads TGCAGCGTTGAACCCAACTATGGCTACACCTTC. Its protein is CSVEPNYGYTF.

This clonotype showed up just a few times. The CDR3, as DNA: TGTGCCAGCAGCCGGACTAGCGGGAGTTCCGGGGAGCTGTTTTTT. It translates to CASSRTSGSSGELFF. The chain carries TRBV2 and TRBJ2-2; 13 bases are a match to TRBD2. This CDR3 comprises 15 residues. After removal of 6 bases from V and 6 bases from J, the junction contained 4 bases not matched to a gene. Germline V gives CDR1 SNHLY, CDR2 FYNNEI.

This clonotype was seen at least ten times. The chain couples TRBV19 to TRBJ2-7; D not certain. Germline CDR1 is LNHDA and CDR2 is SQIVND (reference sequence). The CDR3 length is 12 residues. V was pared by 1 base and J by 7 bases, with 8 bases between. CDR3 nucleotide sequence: TGTGCCAGTAGTATAGCCAAGGGAGAGCAGTACTTC. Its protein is CASSIAKGEQYF.

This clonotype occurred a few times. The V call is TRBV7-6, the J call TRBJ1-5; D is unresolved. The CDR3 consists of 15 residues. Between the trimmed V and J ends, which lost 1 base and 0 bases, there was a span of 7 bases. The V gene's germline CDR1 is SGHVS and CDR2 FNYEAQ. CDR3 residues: CASSLEGISNQPQHF. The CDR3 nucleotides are TGTGCCAGCAGCTTAGAAGGGATTAGCAATCAGCCCCAGCATTTT.

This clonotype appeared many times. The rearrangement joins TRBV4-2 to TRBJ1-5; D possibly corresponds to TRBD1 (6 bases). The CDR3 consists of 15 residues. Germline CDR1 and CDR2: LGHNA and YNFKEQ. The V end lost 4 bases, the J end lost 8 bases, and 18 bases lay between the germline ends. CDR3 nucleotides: TGTGCCAGCAGCCCCGGATGGGGGGGCGCGGAGCCCCAGCATTTT. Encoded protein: CASSPGWGGAEPQHF.

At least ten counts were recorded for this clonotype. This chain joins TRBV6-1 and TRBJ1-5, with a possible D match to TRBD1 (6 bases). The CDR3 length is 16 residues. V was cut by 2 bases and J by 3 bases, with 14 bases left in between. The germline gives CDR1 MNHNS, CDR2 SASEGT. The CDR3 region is CASSEYGGLVNQPQHF. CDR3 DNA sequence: TGTGCCAGCAGTGAATACGGGGGGCTGGTCAATCAGCCCCAGCATTTT.

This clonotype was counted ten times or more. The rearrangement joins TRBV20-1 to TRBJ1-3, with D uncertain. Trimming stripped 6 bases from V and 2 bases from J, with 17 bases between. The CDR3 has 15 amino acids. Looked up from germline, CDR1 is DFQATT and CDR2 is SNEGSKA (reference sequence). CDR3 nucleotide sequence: TGCAGTGCGGACGAAATGGGCAGCACTGGAAACACCATATATTTT. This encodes CSADEMGSTGNTIYF.

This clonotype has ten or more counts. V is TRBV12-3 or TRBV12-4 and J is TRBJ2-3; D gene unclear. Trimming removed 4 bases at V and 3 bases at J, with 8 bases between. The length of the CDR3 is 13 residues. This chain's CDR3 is CASSSLGTDTQYF. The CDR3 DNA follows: TGTGCCAGCAGTTCTCTGGGGACAGATACGCAGTATTTT.

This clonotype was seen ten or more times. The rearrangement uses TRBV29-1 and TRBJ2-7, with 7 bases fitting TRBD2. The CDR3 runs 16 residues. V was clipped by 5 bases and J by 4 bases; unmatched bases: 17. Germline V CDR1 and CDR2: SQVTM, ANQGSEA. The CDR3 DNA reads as TGCAGCGTTCTACCCTCGGGTTTGGCTAGCGGTTACGAGCAGTACTTC. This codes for CSVLPSGLASGYEQYF.

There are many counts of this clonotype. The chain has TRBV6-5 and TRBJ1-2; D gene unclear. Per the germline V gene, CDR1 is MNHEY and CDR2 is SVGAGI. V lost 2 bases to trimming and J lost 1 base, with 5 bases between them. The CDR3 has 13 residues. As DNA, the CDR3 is TGTGCCAGCAGTTACGGGATTAACTATGGCTACACCTTC. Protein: CASSYGINYGYTF.

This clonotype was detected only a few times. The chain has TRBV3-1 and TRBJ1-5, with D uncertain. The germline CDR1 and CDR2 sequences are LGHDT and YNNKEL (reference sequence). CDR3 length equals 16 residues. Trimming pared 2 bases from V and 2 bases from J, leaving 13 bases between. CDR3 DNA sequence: TGTGCCAGCAGCCAACGGGCCTTTGGGGGCAATCAGCCCCAGCATTTT. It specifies CASSQRAFGGNQPQHF.

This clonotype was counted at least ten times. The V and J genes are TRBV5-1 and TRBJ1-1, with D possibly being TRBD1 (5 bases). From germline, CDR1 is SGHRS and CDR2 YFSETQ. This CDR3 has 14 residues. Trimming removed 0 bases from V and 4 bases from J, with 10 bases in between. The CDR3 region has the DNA TGCGCCAGCAGCTTGGAGTTGGGGGGCACTGAAGCTTTCTTT. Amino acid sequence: CASSLELGGTEAFF. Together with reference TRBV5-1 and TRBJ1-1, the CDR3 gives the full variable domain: KAGVTQTPRYLIKTRGQQVTLSCSPISGHRSVSWYQQTPGQGLQFLFEYFSETQRNKGNFPGRFSGRQFSNSRSEMNVSTLELGDSALYLCASSLELGGTEAFFGQGTRLTVV.

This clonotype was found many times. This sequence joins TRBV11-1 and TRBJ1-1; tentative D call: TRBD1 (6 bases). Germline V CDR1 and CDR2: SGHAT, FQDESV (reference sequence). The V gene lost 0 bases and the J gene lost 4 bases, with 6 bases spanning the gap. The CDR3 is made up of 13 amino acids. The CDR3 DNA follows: TGTGCCAGCAGCTTAGCGGACAGCACTGAAGCTTTCTTT. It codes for CASSLADSTEAFF.